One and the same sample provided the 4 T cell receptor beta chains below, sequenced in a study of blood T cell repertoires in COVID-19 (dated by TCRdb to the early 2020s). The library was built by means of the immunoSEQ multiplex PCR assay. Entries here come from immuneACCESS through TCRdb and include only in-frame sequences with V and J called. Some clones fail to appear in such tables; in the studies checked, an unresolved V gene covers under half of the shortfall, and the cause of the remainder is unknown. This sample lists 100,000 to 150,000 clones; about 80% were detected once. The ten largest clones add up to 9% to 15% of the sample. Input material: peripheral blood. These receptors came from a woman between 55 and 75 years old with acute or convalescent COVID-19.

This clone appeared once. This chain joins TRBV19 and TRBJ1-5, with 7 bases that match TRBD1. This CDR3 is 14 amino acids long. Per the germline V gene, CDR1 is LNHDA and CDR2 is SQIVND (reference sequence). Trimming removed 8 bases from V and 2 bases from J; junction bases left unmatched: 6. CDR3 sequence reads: CASRGTAGNQPQHF. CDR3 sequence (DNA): TGTGCCAGTCGGGGGACAGCCGGCAATCAGCCCCAGCATTTT.

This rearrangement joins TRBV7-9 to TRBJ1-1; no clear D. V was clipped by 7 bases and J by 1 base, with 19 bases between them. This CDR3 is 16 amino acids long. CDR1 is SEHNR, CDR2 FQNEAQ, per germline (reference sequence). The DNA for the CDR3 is TGTGCCAGCATCAGACTCGACGGCGGAGGGAACACTGAAGCTTTCTTT. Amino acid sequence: CASIRLDGGGNTEAFF.

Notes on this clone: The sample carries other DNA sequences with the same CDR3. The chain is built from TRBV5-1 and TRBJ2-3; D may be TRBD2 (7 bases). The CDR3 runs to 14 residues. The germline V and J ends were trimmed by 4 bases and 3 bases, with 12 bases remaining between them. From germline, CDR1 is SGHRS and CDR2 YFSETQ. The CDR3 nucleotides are TGCGCCAGCAGCCCGAGGGGGGGAACAGATACGCAGTATTTT. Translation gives CASSPRGGTDTQYF.

This chain's CDR3 is CASSLGVVNTEAFF. The CDR3 DNA reads as TGTGCCAGCAGCTTGGGAGTGGTGAACACTGAAGCTTTCTTT. V usage is TRBV5-5 and J usage is TRBJ1-1; D call uncertain. V gave up 0 bases and J gave up 0 bases, with 6 bases separating them. Germline V CDR1 and CDR2: SGHKS, YYEKEE (reference sequence). The CDR3 sequence is 14 residues long.